The 28 T cell receptor beta chains below were found in one sample sequenced in a study of T cells in localized non-small cell lung cancer. Sequencing was performed with immunoSEQ multiplex PCR; in TCRdb, only in-frame clones are kept and a portion is missing. The repertoire holds some 85,000 clones, around three quarters seen once, with about a fifth in the top ten. Sequences were derived from PBMCs, sampled before any cancer treatment. The receptors stem from a man aged 35 to 70 with stage II squamous cell lung carcinoma.

The chain has TRBV30 and TRBJ1-5; D perhaps matches TRBD1 (6 bases). Trimming took 3 bases from V and 3 from J, leaving 21 bases between them. Germline V gene lookup returns CDR1 GTSNPN and CDR2 SVGIG (reference sequence). This CDR3 is 17 amino acids long. The CDR3 DNA reads as TGTGCCTGGAGACGCCAATCCGGGGGGGGCCTCAATCAGCCCCAGCATTTT. This translates into CAWRRQSGGGLNQPQHF.

The chain recombines TRBV6-1 with TRBJ2-5; 10 nucleotides match TRBD1. The tail of the sequence fits TRBJ2-7 better, so the J call may be wrong. Germline-derived CDR1 and CDR2 are MNHNS and SASEGT. This CDR3 spans 15 amino acids. The CDR3 nucleotides are TGTGCCAGCAGTGAACGGGGGACAGGGGTTTACGAGCAGTACTTC. Its translation is CASSERGTGVYEQYF.

This clone came up a few times. The chain joins TRBV7-3 to TRBJ2-1, with no clear D. V lost 6 bases to trimming and J lost 6 bases, with 9 bases between them. The CDR3 consists of 12 residues. CDR1 and CDR2 (germline): SGHTA, FQGTGA. Here the CDR3 reads CASRGRSNEQFF. DNA for the CDR3: TGTGCCAGCAGGGGCCGCTCCAATGAGCAGTTCTTC.

The gene calls are TRBV7-9 and TRBJ2-1; the D gene could be TRBD1 or TRBD2 (5 bases each). The CDR3 has 13 residues. CDR1 and CDR2 from the germline V gene are SEHNR and FQNEAQ (reference sequence). Trimming took 5 bases from V and 5 from J, leaving 10 bases between them. CDR3 in amino acids: CASSPRGNNEQFF. The CDR3 nucleotides read TGTGCCAGCAGCCCCCGGGGCAACAATGAGCAGTTCTTC. The full variable domain, completed using reference TRBV7-9 and TRBJ2-1, is DTGVSQNPRHKITKRGQNVTFRCDPISEHNRLYWYRQTLGQGPEFLTYFQNEAQLEKSRLLSDRFSAERPKGSFSTLEIQRTEQGDSAMYLCASSPRGNNEQFFGPGTRLTVL.

The chain employs TRBV19 and TRBJ1-1; D possibly corresponds to TRBD1 (6 bases). Trimming pared 5 bases from V and 5 bases from J, leaving 18 bases between. Germline-derived CDR1 and CDR2 are LNHDA and SQIVND (reference sequence). The CDR3 covers 15 residues. This chain's CDR3 is CASSSGQYGGTEAFF. The CDR3 nucleotides are TGTGCCAGTAGTTCAGGACAGTACGGCGGGACTGAAGCTTTCTTT.

The V gene is TRBV6-5, the J gene TRBJ2-7; 8 bases line up with TRBD1. After removal of 6 bases from V and 3 bases from J, the junction contained 4 bases not matched to a gene. Germline loops: CDR1 MNHEY, CDR2 SVGAGI. CDR3 length equals 13 residues. CDR3 nucleotides: TGTGCCAGCAGATCCGGACAGGGCTACGAGCAGTACTTC. It translates to CASRSGQGYEQYF.

V and J are TRBV2 and TRBJ1-4, with D possibly matching TRBD1 (6 bases). The CDR3 has 17 amino acids. Trimming shortened V by 7 bases and J by 3 bases, and 21 bases separated the two germline ends. Germline CDR1 reads SNHLY; CDR2 reads FYNNEI. DNA of the CDR3: TGTGCCAGCACCAAAGGGAGGGCAGGGGCTCCTAATGAAAAACTGTTTTTT. Protein: CASTKGRAGAPNEKLFF.

The V and J genes are TRBV14 and TRBJ1-1; the match to TRBD1 covers 9 bases. Germline lookup yields CDR1 SGHDN and CDR2 FVKESK. This CDR3 region has 18 residues. J gave up 6 bases and V 3 bases, and 17 bases lay outside the gene matches. CDR3 in DNA: TGTGCCAGCAGCCATTACCGGGACAGGGCTTCTTCTGGGGCTGAAGCTTTCTTT. This gives the protein CASSHYRDRASSGAEAFF.

This clone was counted a single time. The CDR3 region is CASSYGGNRYNSPLHF. The CDR3 nucleotides are TGTGCCAGCAGTTACGGAGGGAATAGGTATAATTCACCCCTCCACTTT. V is TRBV6-5 and J is TRBJ1-6; D gene uncertain. Germline values: CDR1 MNHEY, CDR2 SVGAGI. V lost 2 bases and J lost 4, with 12 bases in between. The CDR3 has 16 amino acids.

In this sample, this clone turned up a few times. The genes are TRBV4-2 and TRBJ1-4; D ambiguous. Germline-derived CDR1 and CDR2 are LGHNA and YNFKEQ. The CDR3 covers 16 residues. The V end was cut by 1 base, the J end by 5 bases, with 14 bases between. CDR3 residues: CASSQGMTKGNEKLFF. The CDR3 DNA follows: TGTGCCAGCAGCCAAGGGATGACCAAGGGCAATGAAAAACTGTTTTTT.

This clone was detected only once. This chain uses TRBV18 with TRBJ2-7; possible D gene TRBD2, 6 bases. Looked up from germline, CDR1 is KGHSH and CDR2 is LQKENI. The CDR3 length is 14 residues. Trimming pared 1 base from V and 0 bases from J, leaving 7 bases between. The CDR3 spells CASSPLADSYEQYF. The DNA for the CDR3 is TGTGCCAGCTCACCACTAGCGGACTCCTACGAGCAGTACTTC.

This chain joins TRBV15 and TRBJ2-3; 7 positions match TRBD2. V dropped 5 bases and J dropped 2; count of bases not matched to a gene: 7. The germline gives CDR1 LNHNV, CDR2 YYDKDF (reference sequence). The CDR3 consists of 15 residues. CDR3 sequence: CATSLRTRVTDTQYF. The CDR3 DNA follows: TGTGCCACCAGCTTGCGGACTAGGGTCACAGATACGCAGTATTTT.

The chain couples TRBV6-5 to TRBJ2-7; the match to TRBD2 covers 13 bases. CDR1 and CDR2 (germline): MNHEY, SVGAGI. This CDR3 comprises 13 residues. Losses at the gene ends were 10 bases for V and 2 bases for J; bases not matched to a gene: 2. CDR3 DNA sequence: TGTGCCATCGGACTAGCGGGAGCCTACGAGCAGTACTTC. Its protein product is CAIGLAGAYEQYF.

The chain recombines TRBV11-1 with TRBJ2-7; D perhaps matches TRBD1 (6 bases). This CDR3 is 14 amino acids long. Trimming shortened V by 5 bases and J by 0 bases, and 11 bases separated the two germline ends. Germline lookup yields CDR1 SGHAT and CDR2 FQDESV (reference sequence). CDR3 in DNA: TGTGCCAGCAGCCCTGGGACACTCTCCTACGAGCAGTACTTC. Translating it yields CASSPGTLSYEQYF.

V usage is TRBV5-5 and J usage is TRBJ1-4, with a weak D call TRBD1 (5 bases). V lost 4 bases, J lost 1 base, and 14 bases lay in between. Germline CDR1 and CDR2: SGHKS and YYEKEE (reference sequence). This CDR3 spans 16 amino acids. The CDR3 protein is CASSHSPQGTNEKLFF. In nucleotides, the CDR3 is TGTGCCAGCAGCCACTCACCGCAGGGAACTAATGAAAAACTGTTTTTT.

This clone was counted a single time. V usage is TRBV9 and J usage is TRBJ2-3, with 8 bases that match TRBD2. The J segment lost 3 bases and the V segment lost 0 bases, leaving 12 bases of the junction unmatched. This CDR3 has 18 amino acids. Germline values: CDR1 SGDLS, CDR2 YYNGEE. The CDR3 DNA follows: TGTGCCAGCAGCGTAGCCGCTACGGGAGGGGGAGGGACAGATACGCAGTATTTT. Protein sequence: CASSVAATGGGGTDTQYF.

This clone was observed a few times. The rearrangement joins TRBV7-9 to TRBJ2-2, with 7 bases lining up with TRBD2. Germline CDR1 SEHNR, CDR2 FQNEAQ (reference sequence). J gave up 1 base and V 6 bases, and 17 bases lay outside the gene matches. CDR3 length: 19 residues. This CDR3 is CASREPHRRGRGNTGELFF. CDR3 nucleotide sequence: TGTGCCAGCAGGGAACCACACCGTCGGGGGAGGGGGAACACCGGGGAGCTGTTTTTT.

V and J are TRBV19 and TRBJ2-1; 12 bases are shared with TRBD1. The J segment lost 9 bases and the V segment lost 3 bases, leaving 3 bases of the junction unmatched. This CDR3 contains 14 residues. Germline V gene sequence: CDR1 LNHDA, CDR2 SQIVND (reference sequence). DNA of the CDR3: TGTGCCAGTAGTATTGGGACAGGGGGCCTTGAGCAGTTCTTC. Protein product: CASSIGTGGLEQFF.

The chain is built from TRBV13 and TRBJ1-2, with 7 nucleotides matching TRBD1. Germline V lookup: CDR1 PRHDT, CDR2 FYEKMQ (reference sequence). This CDR3 has 15 residues. The V gene end was trimmed by 0 bases and the J gene end by 7 bases; junction bases not matched to a gene: 8. The CDR3 spells CASSLGVTGSSGYTF. DNA of the CDR3: TGTGCCAGCAGCTTAGGGGTGACAGGGAGCTCTGGCTACACCTTC.

This chain uses TRBV29-1 with TRBJ1-1, with 8 positions matching TRBD1. The V and J ends lost 6 bases and 4 bases, in that order; junction bases with no gene match: 4. Germline CDR1 reads SQVTM; CDR2 reads ANQGSEA. This CDR3 has 12 residues. CDR3: CSVDREGTEAFF. Here the CDR3 DNA reads TGCAGCGTGGACAGGGAGGGCACTGAAGCTTTCTTT.

The rearrangement joins TRBV27 to TRBJ2-2, with 10 bases lining up with TRBD1. V was pared by 6 bases and J by 5 bases, with 9 bases of the junction left unmatched. The germline V gene encodes CDR1 MNHEY and CDR2 SMNVEV (reference sequence). CDR3 length: 16 residues. This CDR3 is CASRETGGARTGELFF. As DNA, the CDR3 is TGTGCCAGCAGGGAGACAGGGGGCGCGAGGACCGGGGAGCTGTTTTTT.

The chain joins TRBV7-9 to TRBJ2-1; the D call may be TRBD1 or TRBD2 (5 bases each). The germline V gene has CDR1 SEHNR and CDR2 FQNEAQ (reference sequence). V was clipped by 4 bases and J by 9 bases, with 10 bases between them. This CDR3 spans 12 amino acids. The CDR3 sequence is CASSWDQFEQFF. The CDR3 nucleotides read TGTGCCAGCAGCTGGGACCAGTTTGAGCAGTTCTTC.

Details on this clone: Different DNA sequences within this sample yield the same CDR3. The J gene is TRBJ1-1, the V gene TRBV6-1, with D unresolved. Trimming removed 6 bases at V and 1 base at J, with 6 bases between. Germline V lookup: CDR1 MNHNS, CDR2 SASEGT. The CDR3 loop spans 12 amino acids. The CDR3 loop is CASSLKNTEAFF. In DNA, the CDR3 is TGTGCCAGCAGCCTCAAGAACACTGAAGCTTTCTTT.

V gene TRBV11-3 combines with J gene TRBJ1-1; D is unresolved. The CDR3 extends over 13 amino acids. Trimming cost V 3 bases and J 5 bases, with 10 bases left between them. CDR1 and CDR2 (germline): SGHNT, YENEEA. CDR3 protein: CASSFGGRTEAFF. CDR3 DNA sequence: TGTGCCAGCAGCTTTGGCGGGCGGACTGAAGCTTTCTTT.

The rearrangement uses TRBV19 and TRBJ2-3; tentatively, D is TRBD2 (6 bases). The V gene's germline CDR1 is LNHDA and CDR2 SQIVND (reference sequence). Trimming took off 3 bases at V and 4 bases at J, with 14 bases between the two ends. This CDR3 is 15 amino acids long. CDR3 bases: TGTGCCAGTAGTATGAACCCGGGAGCGGCAGATACGCAGTATTTT. This gives the protein CASSMNPGAADTQYF.

The rearrangement links TRBV28 to TRBJ1-1, with TRBD1 as a possible D gene (5 bases). Per the germline V gene, CDR1 is MDHEN and CDR2 is SYDVKM. Trimming cost V 6 bases and J 4 bases, with 18 bases left between them. CDR3 length equals 15 residues. CDR3 nucleotides: TGTGCCAGCAGGGAGGCGGTCCGCCAGGGCACTGAAGCTTTCTTT. Translated, it gives CASREAVRQGTEAFF.

This clone was seen only once. The junction shows a germline mismatch at one end, possibly a read error. This chain connects TRBV7-7 to TRBJ2-5, with D perhaps TRBD1 (6 bases). This CDR3 has 15 amino acids. The germline V gene has CDR1 SSHAT and CDR2 FNYEAQ (reference sequence). The CDR3, as DNA: TGTGCTAGCAGCTTAGTTGGGGGCAGGTTGGAGACCCAGTACTTC. This gives the protein CASSLVGGRLETQYF. Full variable domain (outside the CDR3, taken from reference TRBV7-7 and TRBJ2-5): GAGVSQSPRYKVTKRGQDVTLRCDPISSHATLYWYQQALGQGPEFLTYFNYEAQPDKSGLPSDRFSAERPEGSISTLTIQRTEQRDSAMYRCASSLVGGRLETQYFGPGTRLLVL.

Written as DNA, the CDR3 is TGTGCCAGCACCAATCGCCGGGACAGGTCGCAGCGGCCCTCCTACGAGCAGTACTTC. This sequence encodes CASTNRRDRSQRPSYEQYF. The chain couples TRBV2 to TRBJ2-7; 8 nucleotides align to TRBD1. With 7 bases clipped from V and 0 bases from J, the junction kept 20 bases outside the gene matches. The CDR3 runs 19 residues. Germline V gives CDR1 SNHLY, CDR2 FYNNEI.